What follows is one T cell receptor (beta chain) and its context. Trimming took off 5 bases at V and 2 bases at J, with 9 bases between the two ends. The length of the CDR3 is 13 residues. Germline values: CDR1 SNHLY, CDR2 FYNNEI. Profiled with immunoSEQ multiplex PCR; TCRdb holds only in-frame clones, not every one. The table records 150,000 to 180,000 clones, about 87% of them present only once. The source of the sample is a study of T cell responses to AZD1222 COVID-19 vaccine. This sequence joins TRBV2 and TRBJ1-2; D perhaps matches TRBD1 (5 bases). This specimen was peripheral blood, taken on day 0 of AZD1222 vaccination. This clonotype was sampled from an adult in good health. The CDR3: CASSSRGNYGYTF. CDR3 bases: TGTGCCAGCAGTTCTAGGGGAAACTATGGCTACACCTTC.